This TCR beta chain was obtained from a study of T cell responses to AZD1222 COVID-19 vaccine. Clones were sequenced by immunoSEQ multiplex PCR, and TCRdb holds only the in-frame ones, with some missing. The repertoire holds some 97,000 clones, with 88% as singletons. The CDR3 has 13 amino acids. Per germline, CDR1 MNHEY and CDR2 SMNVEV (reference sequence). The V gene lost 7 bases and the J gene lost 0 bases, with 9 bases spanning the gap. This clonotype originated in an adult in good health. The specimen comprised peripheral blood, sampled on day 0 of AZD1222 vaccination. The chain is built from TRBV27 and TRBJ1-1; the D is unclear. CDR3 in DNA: TGTGCCAGCAAATATTTGATGAACACTGAAGCTTTCTTT. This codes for CASKYLMNTEAFF.